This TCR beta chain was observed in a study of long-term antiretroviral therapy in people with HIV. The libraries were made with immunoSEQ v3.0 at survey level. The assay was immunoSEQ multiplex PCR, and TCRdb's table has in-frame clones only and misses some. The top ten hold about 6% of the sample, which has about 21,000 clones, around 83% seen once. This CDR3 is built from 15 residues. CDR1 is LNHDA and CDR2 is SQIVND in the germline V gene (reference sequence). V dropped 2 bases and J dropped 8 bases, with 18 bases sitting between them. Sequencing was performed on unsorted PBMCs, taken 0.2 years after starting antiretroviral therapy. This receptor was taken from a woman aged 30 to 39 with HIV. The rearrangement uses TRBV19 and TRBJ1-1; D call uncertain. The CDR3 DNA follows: TGTGCCAGTAGTATACGTGGGTCGACTCCGAGCGAAGCTTTCTTT. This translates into CASSIRGSTPSEAFF.